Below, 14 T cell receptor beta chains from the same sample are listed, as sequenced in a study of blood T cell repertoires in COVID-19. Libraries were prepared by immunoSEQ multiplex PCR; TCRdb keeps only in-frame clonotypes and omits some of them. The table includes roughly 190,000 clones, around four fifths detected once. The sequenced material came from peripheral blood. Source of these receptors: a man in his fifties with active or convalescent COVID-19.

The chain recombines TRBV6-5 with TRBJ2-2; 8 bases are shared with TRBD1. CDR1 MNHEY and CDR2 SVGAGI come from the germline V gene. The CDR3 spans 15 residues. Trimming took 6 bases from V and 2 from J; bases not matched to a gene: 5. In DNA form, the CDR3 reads TGTGCCAGCAGCCGGACAGGGTTAAACACCGGGGAGCTGTTTTTT. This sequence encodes CASSRTGLNTGELFF.

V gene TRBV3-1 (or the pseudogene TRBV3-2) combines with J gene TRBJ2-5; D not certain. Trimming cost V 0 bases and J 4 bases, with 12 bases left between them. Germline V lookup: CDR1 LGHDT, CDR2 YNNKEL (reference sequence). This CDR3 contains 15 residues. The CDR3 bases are TGTGCCAGCAGCCAAGATTGGGTTAGAGGAGAGACCCAGTACTTC. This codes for CASSQDWVRGETQYF.

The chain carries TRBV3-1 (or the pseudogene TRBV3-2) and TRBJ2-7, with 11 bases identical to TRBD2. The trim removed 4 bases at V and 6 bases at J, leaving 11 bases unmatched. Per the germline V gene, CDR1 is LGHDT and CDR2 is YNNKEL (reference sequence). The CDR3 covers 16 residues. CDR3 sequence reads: CASSRLSGRGISEQYF. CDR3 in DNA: TGTGCCAGCAGCCGCCTTAGCGGGAGGGGCATCTCCGAGCAGTACTTC.

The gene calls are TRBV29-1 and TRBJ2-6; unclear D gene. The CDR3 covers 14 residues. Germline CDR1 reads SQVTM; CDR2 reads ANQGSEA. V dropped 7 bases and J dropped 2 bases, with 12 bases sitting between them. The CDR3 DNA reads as TGCAGCGCCACAGAGTCGCCTGGGGCCAACGTCCTGACTTTC. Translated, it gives CSATESPGANVLTF.

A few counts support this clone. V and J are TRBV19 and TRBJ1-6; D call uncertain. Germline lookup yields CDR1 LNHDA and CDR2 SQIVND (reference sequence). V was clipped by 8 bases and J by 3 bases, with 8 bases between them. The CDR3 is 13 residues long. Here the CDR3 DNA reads TGTGCCAGTGACCCGGGCTATAATTCACCCCTCCACTTT. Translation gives CASDPGYNSPLHF.

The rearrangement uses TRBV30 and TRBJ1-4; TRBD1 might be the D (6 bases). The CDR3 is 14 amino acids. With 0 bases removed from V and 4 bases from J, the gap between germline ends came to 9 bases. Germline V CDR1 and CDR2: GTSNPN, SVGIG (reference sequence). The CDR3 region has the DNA TGTGCCTGGAGTGTGGACAGTCGTAATGAAAAACTGTTTTTT. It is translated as CAWSVDSRNEKLFF. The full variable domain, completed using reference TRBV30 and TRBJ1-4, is SQTIHQWPATLVQPVGSPLSLECTVEGTSNPNLYWYRQAAGRGLQLLFYSVGIGQISSEVPQNLSASRPQDRQFILSSKKLLLSDSGFYLCAWSVDSRNEKLFFGSGTQLSVL.

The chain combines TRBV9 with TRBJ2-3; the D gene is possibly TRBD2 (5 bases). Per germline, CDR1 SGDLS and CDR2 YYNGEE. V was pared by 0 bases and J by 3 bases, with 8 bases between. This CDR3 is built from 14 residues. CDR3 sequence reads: CASSVGRSTDTQYF. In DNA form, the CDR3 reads TGTGCCAGCAGCGTAGGGAGGAGTACAGATACGCAGTATTTT.

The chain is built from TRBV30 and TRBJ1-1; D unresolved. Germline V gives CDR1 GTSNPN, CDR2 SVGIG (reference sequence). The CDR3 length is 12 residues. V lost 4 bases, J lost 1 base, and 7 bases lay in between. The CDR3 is CAWNQQNTEAFF. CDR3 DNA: TGTGCCTGGAATCAACAGAACACTGAAGCTTTCTTT.

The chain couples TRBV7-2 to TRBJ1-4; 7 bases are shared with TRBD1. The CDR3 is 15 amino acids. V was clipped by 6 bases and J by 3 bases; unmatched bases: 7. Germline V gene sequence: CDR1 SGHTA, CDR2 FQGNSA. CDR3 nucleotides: TGTGCCAGCAGACCACAGGGGTCACCTAATGAAAAACTGTTTTTT. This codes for CASRPQGSPNEKLFF. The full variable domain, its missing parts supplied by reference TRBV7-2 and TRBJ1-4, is GAGVSQSPSNKVTEKGKDVELRCDPISGHTALYWYRQSLGQGLEFLIYFQGNSAPDKSGLPSDRFSAERTGGSVSTLTIQRTQQEDSAVYLCASRPQGSPNEKLFFGSGTQLSVL.

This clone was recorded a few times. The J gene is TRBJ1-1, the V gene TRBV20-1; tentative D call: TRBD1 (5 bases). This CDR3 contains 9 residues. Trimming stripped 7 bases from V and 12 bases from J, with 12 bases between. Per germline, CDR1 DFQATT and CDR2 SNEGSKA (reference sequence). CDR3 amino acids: CSGRGLTFF. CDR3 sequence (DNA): TGCAGTGGTAGGGGCTTGACTTTCTTT.

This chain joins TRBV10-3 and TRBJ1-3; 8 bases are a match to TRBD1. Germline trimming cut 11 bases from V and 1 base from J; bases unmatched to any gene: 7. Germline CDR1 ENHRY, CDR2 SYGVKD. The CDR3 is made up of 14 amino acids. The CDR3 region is CAATGDQSGNTIYF. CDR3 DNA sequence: TGTGCCGCGACAGGGGATCAGTCTGGAAACACCATATATTTT.

The CDR3 is CASSIEARGEQYF. The CDR3 DNA follows: TGTGCCAGTAGTATTGAAGCCCGGGGCGAGCAGTACTTC. The chain links TRBV19 to TRBJ2-7; D is possibly TRBD2 (5 bases). This CDR3 region has 13 residues. With 3 bases removed from V and 6 bases from J, the gap between germline ends came to 12 bases. Germline V CDR1 and CDR2: LNHDA, SQIVND (reference sequence).

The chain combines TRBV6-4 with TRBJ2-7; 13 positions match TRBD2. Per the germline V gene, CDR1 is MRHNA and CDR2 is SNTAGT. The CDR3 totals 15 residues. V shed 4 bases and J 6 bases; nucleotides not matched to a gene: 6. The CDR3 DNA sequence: TGTGCCAGCAGTGTTGGACTAGCGGGAGTGGGCGAGCAGTACTTC. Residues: CASSVGLAGVGEQYF.

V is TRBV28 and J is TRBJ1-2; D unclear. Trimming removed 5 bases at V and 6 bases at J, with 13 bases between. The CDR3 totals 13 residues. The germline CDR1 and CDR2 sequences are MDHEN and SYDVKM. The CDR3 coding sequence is TGTGCCAGCAGTATCGGGTCCTGGAATGGCTACACCTTC. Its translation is CASSIGSWNGYTF.